Following are 4 T cell receptor beta chains from one sample sequenced in a study of blood T cell repertoires in COVID-19. Repertoires were generated with immunoSEQ multiplex PCR, while TCRdb's copy carries only in-frame clones and drops some. Of some 140,000 clones in the sample, around 86% are singletons; the top ten hold about 16%. Material: peripheral blood. These receptors originate from a woman between 45 and 60 years old who had recovered from COVID-19.

This chain uses TRBV5-6 with TRBJ1-1; 10 bases match TRBD1. V shed 5 bases, J shed 7 bases, and the junction held 20 bases outside the gene matches. This CDR3 contains 18 residues. Germline V gene lookup returns CDR1 SGHDT and CDR2 YYEEEE. The CDR3, as DNA: TGTGCCAGCAGTTTTCCATCCGGGACAGGGGATATAAGGCTTGAAGCTTTCTTT. Protein: CASSFPSGTGDIRLEAFF.

The V call is TRBV4-2, the J call TRBJ1-5; TRBD1 agrees at 7 bases. With 3 bases clipped from V and 0 bases from J, the junction kept 8 bases outside the gene matches. Germline CDR1 and CDR2: LGHNA and YNFKEQ. The CDR3 totals 17 residues. The CDR3 DNA is TGTGCCAGCAGCCAGCGAACAGGGGCCTTTAGCAATCAGCCCCAGCATTTT. Residues: CASSQRTGAFSNQPQHF.

This clone was recorded only once. As DNA, the CDR3 is TGTGCCAGCAGCCGGGTAGCCGCGGCGTACAATGAGCAGTTCTTC. Amino acids: CASSRVAAAYNEQFF. This chain uses TRBV7-3 with TRBJ2-1; D is unclear. The germline V and J ends were trimmed by 5 bases and 4 bases, with 15 bases remaining between them. The CDR3 runs 15 residues. Germline assignment: CDR1 SGHTA and CDR2 FQGTGA.

V and J are TRBV9 and TRBJ2-1; D is possibly TRBD2 (5 bases). This CDR3 comprises 13 residues. Germline loops: CDR1 SGDLS, CDR2 YYNGEE. With 4 bases removed from V and 3 bases from J, the gap between germline ends came to 8 bases. CDR3 DNA: TGTGCCAGCAGCCGAGACTACTACAATGAGCAGTTCTTC. Its protein is CASSRDYYNEQFF.